The 20 T cell receptor beta chains given below trace back to one sample, sequenced in a study of siplizumab effects on memory and regulatory T cells. The protocol was immunoSEQ multiplex PCR, while the TCRdb copy is restricted to in-frame clones and leaves out a portion. This table holds about 66,000 clones, nearly 98% found once. The sequenced sample was naive CD8+ T cells sorted from blood. Receptors originate from a human donor in good health.

The chain combines TRBV6-1 with TRBJ1-2; D is uncertain. CDR3 length: 17 residues. The V and J ends lost 1 base and 5 bases respectively, with 20 bases between them. Germline CDR1 is MNHNS and CDR2 is SASEGT. The CDR3: CASSEDSGSSAGYGYTF. The CDR3 coding sequence is TGTGCCAGCAGTGAAGACTCGGGCAGCTCAGCGGGGTATGGCTACACCTTC.

The chain carries TRBV9 and TRBJ1-2; the match to TRBD1 covers 7 bases. CDR3 length: 16 amino acids. J gave up 7 bases and V 0 bases, and 12 bases lay outside the gene matches. From germline, CDR1 is SGDLS and CDR2 YYNGEE. The CDR3, as DNA: TGTGCCAGCAGCGTAGCTTGGGGGGACAGCACTCCTGGCTACACCTTC. Translation gives CASSVAWGDSTPGYTF.

V is TRBV28 and J is TRBJ1-1; possible D gene TRBD1, 5 bases. CDR1 and CDR2 from the germline V gene are MDHEN and SYDVKM. V was cut by 3 bases and J by 3 bases, with 14 bases left in between. The CDR3 sequence is 15 residues long. The CDR3 loop is CASSLGRGGDTEAFF. CDR3 nucleotides: TGTGCCAGCAGTTTGGGCCGGGGAGGGGACACTGAAGCTTTCTTT.

The chain employs TRBV4-1 and TRBJ1-6; perhaps TRBD1 as D (6 bases). CDR3 length: 15 residues. Looked up from germline, CDR1 is MGHRA and CDR2 is YSYEKL. Trimming cost V 1 base and J 8 bases, with 12 bases left between them. CDR3 nucleotides: TGCGCCAGCAGCCAAGGGGACATCGTCGATTCACCCCTCCACTTT. Translated: CASSQGDIVDSPLHF.

V usage is TRBV20-1 and J usage is TRBJ2-3; unclear D gene. Trimming stripped 4 bases from V and 4 bases from J, with 3 bases between. The length of the CDR3 is 10 residues. Germline CDR1 reads DFQATT; CDR2 reads SNEGSKA (reference sequence). CDR3 loop: CSATSDTQYF. The CDR3 DNA reads as TGCAGTGCTACCTCAGATACGCAGTATTTT.

The genes are TRBV9 and TRBJ2-2; 8 bases fit TRBD2. This CDR3 has 15 residues. V lost 1 base to trimming and J lost 3 bases; unmatched junction nucleotides: 2. In germline, CDR1 is SGDLS, CDR2 YYNGEE. Here the CDR3 DNA reads TGTGCCAGCAGCGTACATAGCGGGGACACCGGGGAGCTGTTTTTT. It codes for CASSVHSGDTGELFF.

This clone appeared once. V gene TRBV19 combines with J gene TRBJ2-7, with TRBD2 matching over 7 bases. Germline loops: CDR1 LNHDA, CDR2 SQIVND (reference sequence). The V segment lost 5 bases and the J segment 3 bases; nucleotides outside the gene matches: 4. There are 13 residues in the CDR3. The CDR3 region is CASSSGLLYEQYF. CDR3 nucleotide sequence: TGTGCCAGTAGTTCGGGACTACTCTACGAGCAGTACTTC.

This chain links TRBV6-1 with TRBJ2-2, with a weak D call TRBD1 (6 bases). The ends were cut back, 4 bases at V and 4 bases at J, with 10 bases in the middle. CDR1 MNHNS and CDR2 SASEGT come from the germline V gene. The CDR3 has 14 amino acids. The CDR3 DNA reads as TGTGCCAGCAGTGTTAACAGGGCCACCGGGGAGCTGTTTTTT. It is translated as CASSVNRATGELFF.

The chain joins TRBV7-9 to TRBJ2-1; D is undetermined. There are 15 residues in the CDR3. Per the germline V gene, CDR1 is SEHNR and CDR2 is FQNEAQ (reference sequence). V was shortened by 5 bases and J by 8 bases, with 19 bases between the two germline ends. CDR3 loop: CASSPVGNPDDEQFF. The CDR3 DNA sequence: TGTGCCAGCAGCCCCGTGGGTAATCCAGATGATGAGCAGTTCTTC.

This chain uses TRBV18 with TRBJ2-7; a possible D gene is TRBD2 (5 bases). The CDR3 is made up of 15 amino acids. V was trimmed by 4 bases and J by 0 bases, leaving 13 bases between them. Germline V gene lookup returns CDR1 KGHSH and CDR2 LQKENI. DNA for the CDR3: TGTGCCAGCTCACTACTAGTCTTTAGCTCCTACGAGCAGTACTTC. Its translation: CASSLLVFSSYEQYF.

The chain has TRBV11-2 and TRBJ1-2; no reliable D call. Trimming took off 6 bases at V and 7 bases at J, with 12 bases between the two ends. The CDR3 has 12 amino acids. From germline, CDR1 is SGHAT and CDR2 FQNNGV. CDR3 loop: CASSLDVVGYTF. The DNA for the CDR3 is TGTGCCAGCAGTCTGGACGTAGTTGGCTACACCTTC.

The V gene is TRBV29-1, the J gene TRBJ2-7, with D possibly matching TRBD2 (6 bases). This CDR3 is 13 amino acids long. V was trimmed by 4 bases and J by 0 bases, leaving 10 bases between them. Germline V gives CDR1 SQVTM, CDR2 ANQGSEA. As DNA, the CDR3 is TGCAGCGTTGGGGACGGGAGCTCCTACGAGCAGTACTTC. It is translated as CSVGDGSSYEQYF.

The CDR3 sequence: CASSINAPGHQPYNEQFF. The CDR3 nucleotides read TGTGCCAGTAGTATAAACGCGCCGGGACACCAGCCCTACAATGAGCAGTTCTTC. The J gene is TRBJ2-1, the V gene TRBV19, with TRBD1 as a possible D gene (6 bases). The CDR3 runs to 18 residues. Trimming took off 2 bases at V and 2 bases at J, with 19 bases between the two ends. Germline V gene data show CDR1 as LNHDA and CDR2 as SQIVND (reference sequence).

The chain joins TRBV18 to TRBJ2-1; TRBD2 might be the D (5 bases). CDR1 is KGHSH, CDR2 LQKENI, per germline. The CDR3 has 12 residues. Trimming shortened V by 3 bases and J by 9 bases, and 9 bases separated the two germline ends. CDR3 protein: CASSPGVGEQFF. The CDR3 coding sequence is TGTGCCAGCTCACCCGGGGTAGGTGAGCAGTTCTTC. Full variable domain (rest looked up from reference TRBV18 and TRBJ2-1): NAGVMQNPRHLVRRRGQEARLRCSPMKGHSHVYWYRQLPEEGLKFMVYLQKENIIDESGMPKERFSAEFPKEGPSILRIQQVVRGDSAAYFCASSPGVGEQFFGPGTRLTVL.

This chain joins TRBV30 and TRBJ2-6; unclear D gene. The germline V and J ends were trimmed by 3 bases and 0 bases, with 18 bases remaining between them. The CDR3 is made up of 18 amino acids. Germline V gives CDR1 GTSNPN, CDR2 SVGIG (reference sequence). The CDR3 sequence: CAWRSAVLLISGANVLTF. In DNA, the CDR3 is TGTGCCTGGAGAAGCGCGGTACTCCTTATCTCTGGGGCCAACGTCCTGACTTTC.

This clone was counted only a few times. The rearrangement joins TRBV10-3 to TRBJ1-5, with D uncertain. Trimming pared 3 bases from V and 0 bases from J, leaving 6 bases between. CDR1 and CDR2 from the germline V gene are ENHRY and SYGVKD. This CDR3 comprises 14 residues. DNA for the CDR3: TGTGCCATCAGTGACGTCAGTAGCAATCAGCCCCAGCATTTT. Translation gives CAISDVSSNQPQHF.

CDR3 sequence (DNA): TGTGCCAGTAGTATAGAGGGACTGAACACTGAAGCTTTCTTT. Residues: CASSIEGLNTEAFF. This chain uses TRBV19 with TRBJ1-1, with TRBD1 as a possible D gene (5 bases). There are 14 residues in the CDR3. CDR1 is LNHDA, CDR2 SQIVND, per germline (reference sequence). The V gene lost 0 bases and the J gene lost 0 bases, with 5 bases spanning the gap. Full variable domain (rest looked up from reference TRBV19 and TRBJ1-1): DGGITQSPKYLFRKEGQNVTLSCEQNLNHDAMYWYRQDPGQGLRLIYYSQIVNDFQKGDIAEGYSVSREKKESFPLTVTSAQKNPTAFYLCASSIEGLNTEAFFGQGTRLTVV.

The chain employs TRBV28 and TRBJ2-5; no clear D. The germline gives CDR1 MDHEN, CDR2 SYDVKM. The V end was cut by 11 bases, the J end by 5 bases, with 12 bases between. This CDR3 spans 11 amino acids. The CDR3 nucleotides are TGTGCCGTCCGCATATGGGAGACCCAGTACTTC. As protein: CAVRIWETQYF. Full variable domain (outside the CDR3, taken from reference TRBV28 and TRBJ2-5): DVKVTQSSRYLVKRTGEKVFLECVQDMDHENMFWYRQDPGLGLRLIYFSYDVKMKEKGDIPEGYSVSREKKERFSLILESASTNQTSMYLCAVRIWETQYFGPGTRLLVL.

The chain uses TRBV4-3 and TRBJ2-7; D is possibly TRBD2 (6 bases). V was shortened by 0 bases and J by 0 bases, with 12 bases between the two germline ends. The CDR3 contains 16 residues. Germline-derived CDR1 and CDR2 are LGHNA and YSLEER. CDR3 in amino acids: CASSQEAGSSSYEQYF. The CDR3 region has the DNA TGCGCCAGCAGCCAAGAGGCGGGGTCGAGCTCCTACGAGCAGTACTTC.

The chain is built from TRBV7-8 and TRBJ2-5; no firm D call. The CDR3 has 13 amino acids. The germline V and J ends were trimmed by 5 bases and 6 bases, with 13 bases remaining between them. CDR1 and CDR2 (germline): SGHVS, FQNEAQ. The CDR3 region is CASSPWLNKTQYF. The CDR3 region has the DNA TGTGCCAGCAGCCCGTGGCTCAATAAGACCCAGTACTTC.